This TCR beta chain emerged from a study of blood T cell repertoires in COVID-19. Study overall: Both acute and convalescent COVID-19 samples were obtained from the United States, Italy and Spain. PBMCs, B-cell-depleted T cells, or T cells provided the cDNA or gDNA that made up the material.

In the original processing: How many nucleated cells were present was estimated from reference gene primer amplification. The table came from immunoSEQ multiplex PCR; TCRdb's copy has only in-frame clones and leaves some out. The DNA gave D and trimming, while V, J and clone size come from that table. The table lists nearly 110,000 clones, 70% to 80% of them singletons. In the case of this clone: At one end the junction does not follow the germline gene, possibly because of a read error.

This TCR came from a human donor with acute or convalescent COVID-19. The donor label of this sample is uncertain. Sequencing input: peripheral blood.

The CDR3 DNA reads as TGCGCCCGCAGCAACTTTTGGACTAGCGGGGGGGCCGAGGGCGGGGAGCTGTTTTTT. It yields the protein CARSNFWTSGGAEGGELFF. V gene TRBV10-1 combines with J gene TRBJ2-2, with 15 bases lining up with TRBD2. CDR3 length: 19 residues. Germline loops: CDR1 WNHNN, CDR2 SYGVQD (reference sequence).